Listed below are T cell receptor beta chains from one sample, sequenced in a study of blood T cell repertoires in COVID-19. Data came from immunoSEQ multiplex PCR; TCRdb stores just in-frame clones and leaves some out. The table lists about 120,000 clones, around nine tenths of them singletons. What was sequenced was peripheral blood. The source of these receptors is a woman in her 70s with COVID-19, enrolled during active disease. Both conserved end residues are part of each CDR3. D genes are given only for firm matches. Size is stated for part of the rows, as once, few or many counts, or as a class when the clone is expanded.

v_gene: TRBV7-9; abundance: NA; j_gene: TRBJ1-6; d_gene: TRBD1; CDR3aa: CASSQPPGQGKNSPLHF; CDR3nt: TGTGCCAGCAGCCAGCCCCCGGGACAGGGAAAAAATTCACCCCTCCACTTT
v_gene: TRBV5-1; abundance: NA; j_gene: TRBJ2-3; d_gene: TRBD2; CDR3aa: CASSLVLAGSSTDTQYF; CDR3nt: TGCGCCAGCAGCTTGGTGCTAGCGGGGTCTAGCACAGATACGCAGTATTTT
v_gene: TRBV2; abundance: NA; j_gene: TRBJ2-2; d_gene: NA; CDR3aa: CASSEEGLYTGELFF; CDR3nt: TGTGCCAGCAGTGAAGAGGGACTTTACACCGGGGAGCTGTTTTTT
v_gene: TRBV6-5; abundance: NA; j_gene: TRBJ1-6; d_gene: TRBD1; CDR3aa: CASSKTGSGSPLHF; CDR3nt: TGTGCCAGCAGCAAGACAGGGTCGGGTTCACCCCTCCACTTT
v_gene: TRBV27; abundance: NA; j_gene: TRBJ1-6; d_gene: NA; CDR3aa: CASSAPFHIDSPLHF; CDR3nt: TGTGCCAGCAGTGCACCGTTCCACATCGATTCACCCCTCCACTTT
v_gene: TRBV5-6; abundance: few; j_gene: TRBJ2-1; d_gene: TRBD2; CDR3aa: CASSPWGSGAYNEQFF; CDR3nt: TGTGCCAGCAGCCCTTGGGGGAGCGGGGCCTACAATGAGCAGTTCTTC
v_gene: TRBV11-2; abundance: once; j_gene: TRBJ1-1; d_gene: NA; CDR3aa: CASRPYQAAEAFF; CDR3nt: TGTGCCAGCAGACCCTACCAGGCAGCCGAAGCTTTCTTT
v_gene: TRBV18; abundance: NA; j_gene: TRBJ2-2; d_gene: TRBD2; CDR3aa: CASSPQPRAGTGELFF; CDR3nt: TGTGCCAGCTCACCACAACCGAGAGCGGGGACTGGGGAGCTGTTTTTT
v_gene: TRBV7-7; abundance: NA; j_gene: TRBJ2-5; d_gene: NA; CDR3aa: CASSLLGQTPQETQYF; CDR3nt: TGTGCTAGCAGCCTCCTAGGACAGACCCCCCAAGAGACCCAGTACTTC
v_gene: TRBV10-3; abundance: NA; j_gene: TRBJ1-6; d_gene: NA; CDR3aa: CAISRRGTSENSPLHF; CDR3nt: TGTGCCATCAGTAGGAGGGGTACGTCGGAAAATTCACCCCTCCACTTT
v_gene: TRBV30; abundance: NA; j_gene: TRBJ2-3; d_gene: TRBD1; CDR3aa: CAWSPSQGASYF; CDR3nt: TGTGCCTGGAGTCCAAGCCAGGGGGCTAGTTATTTT
v_gene: TRBV2; abundance: NA; j_gene: TRBJ1-2; d_gene: NA; CDR3aa: CASSPLRSPVDGYTF; CDR3nt: TGTGCCAGCAGCCCCTTGAGGTCGCCCGTAGATGGCTACACCTTC
v_gene: TRBV30; abundance: NA; j_gene: TRBJ1-6; d_gene: NA; CDR3aa: CAWSVEGGDSPLHF; CDR3nt: TGTGCCTGGAGTGTAGAGGGAGGCGATTCACCCCTCCACTTT
v_gene: TRBV6-1; abundance: NA; j_gene: TRBJ2-3; d_gene: TRBD1; CDR3aa: CASSVRTGGPKDTQYF; CDR3nt: TGTGCCAGCAGTGTTCGGACAGGGGGTCCAAAGGATACGCAGTATTTT
v_gene: TRBV27; abundance: NA; j_gene: TRBJ1-2; d_gene: TRBD1; CDR3aa: CASRPTGGNYGYTF; CDR3nt: TGTGCCAGCAGACCGACAGGGGGTAACTATGGCTACACCTTC
v_gene: TRBV5-1; abundance: NA; j_gene: TRBJ2-7; d_gene: TRBD2; CDR3aa: CASSPGRGATYEQYF; CDR3nt: TGCGCCAGCAGCCCCGGGAGGGGGGCAACCTACGAGCAGTACTTC
v_gene: TRBV5-6; abundance: once; j_gene: TRBJ1-2; d_gene: TRBD1; CDR3aa: CASRTTGSEGYGYTF; CDR3nt: TGTGCCAGCAGGACGACAGGGTCTGAGGGGTATGGCTACACCTTC
v_gene: TRBV27; abundance: NA; j_gene: TRBJ2-5; d_gene: NA; CDR3aa: CASSLCRETQYF; CDR3nt: TGTGCCAGCAGTTTATGTAGAGAGACCCAGTACTTC
v_gene: TRBV4-1; abundance: NA; j_gene: TRBJ1-2; d_gene: NA; CDR3aa: CASSQVTGSLYGYTF; CDR3nt: TGCGCCAGCAGCCAAGTAACAGGGTCCCTCTATGGCTACACCTTC
v_gene: TRBV18; abundance: NA; j_gene: TRBJ1-1; d_gene: TRBD1; CDR3aa: CASSLGTANTEAFF; CDR3nt: TGTGCCAGCTCACTCGGGACAGCGAACACTGAAGCTTTCTTT
v_gene: TRBV29-1; abundance: NA; j_gene: TRBJ1-4; d_gene: NA; CDR3aa: CSAGPHRAEAEKLFF; CDR3nt: TGCAGCGCCGGACCTCACAGGGCCGAGGCTGAAAAACTGTTTTTT
v_gene: TRBV9; abundance: NA; j_gene: TRBJ1-3; d_gene: NA; CDR3aa: CASSPSGLGNTIYF; CDR3nt: TGTGCCAGCAGCCCATCAGGGCTGGGAAACACCATATATTTT
v_gene: TRBV4-1; abundance: NA; j_gene: TRBJ1-4; d_gene: NA; CDR3aa: CASSQDRGGWEKLFF; CDR3nt: TGCGCCAGCAGCCAAGATAGGGGGGGCTGGGAAAAACTGTTTTTT
v_gene: TRBV30; abundance: NA; j_gene: TRBJ1-3; d_gene: NA; CDR3aa: CAWSVTGGNTIYF; CDR3nt: TGTGCCTGGAGTGTAACGGGAGGAAACACCATATATTTT
v_gene: TRBV19; abundance: NA; j_gene: TRBJ1-1; d_gene: TRBD1; CDR3aa: CASRTQGMNTEAFF; CDR3nt: TGTGCCAGTAGGACACAGGGGATGAACACTGAAGCTTTCTTT
v_gene: TRBV19; abundance: once; j_gene: TRBJ1-4; d_gene: NA; CDR3aa: CASSILAVPEKLFF; CDR3nt: TGTGCCAGTAGTATCCTTGCAGTCCCCGAAAAACTGTTTTTT
v_gene: TRBV14; abundance: NA; j_gene: TRBJ2-3; d_gene: NA; CDR3aa: CASSQGGWPDTQYF; CDR3nt: TGTGCCAGCAGCCAAGGCGGGTGGCCAGATACGCAGTATTTT
v_gene: TRBV19; abundance: NA; j_gene: TRBJ1-6; d_gene: TRBD1; CDR3aa: CASSSRQGPLTYNSPLHF; CDR3nt: TGTGCCAGTAGTTCCCGACAGGGGCCTCTCACCTATAATTCACCCCTCCACTTT
v_gene: TRBV28; abundance: NA; j_gene: TRBJ1-1; d_gene: NA; CDR3aa: CASSLWVSTGTEAFF; CDR3nt: TGTGCCAGCAGTTTATGGGTCTCGACGGGGACTGAAGCTTTCTTT
v_gene: TRBV28; abundance: NA; j_gene: TRBJ1-5; d_gene: TRBD1; CDR3aa: CASSLPGRGGNQPQHF; CDR3nt: TGTGCCAGCAGTCTTCCTGGCAGGGGGGGCAATCAGCCCCAGCATTTT
v_gene: TRBV24-1; abundance: NA; j_gene: TRBJ2-1; d_gene: NA; CDR3aa: CATSATNLRRGSYNEQFF; CDR3nt: TGTGCCACCAGTGCCACCAACCTCCGTCGGGGATCCTACAATGAGCAGTTCTTC
v_gene: TRBV20-1; abundance: NA; j_gene: TRBJ2-2; d_gene: NA; CDR3aa: CSASLGQGTGELFF; CDR3nt: TGCAGTGCTAGTTTGGGGCAGGGCACCGGGGAGCTGTTTTTT
v_gene: TRBV28; abundance: NA; j_gene: TRBJ2-7; d_gene: TRBD1; CDR3aa: CASSGLGTGAYEQYF; CDR3nt: TGTGCCAGCAGCGGTCTGGGGACAGGGGCCTACGAGCAGTACTTC
v_gene: TRBV2; abundance: NA; j_gene: TRBJ1-2; d_gene: TRBD1; CDR3aa: CASRGDSGRNGYTF; CDR3nt: TGTGCCAGCAGGGGGGACAGTGGGAGGAATGGCTACACCTTC
v_gene: TRBV5-8; abundance: NA; j_gene: TRBJ1-4; d_gene: NA; CDR3aa: CASSALAPTNEKLFF; CDR3nt: TGTGCCAGCAGCGCCCTTGCGCCAACTAATGAAAAACTGTTTTTT
v_gene: TRBV6-5; abundance: once; j_gene: TRBJ1-4; d_gene: NA; CDR3aa: CASSYRHGEKLFF; CDR3nt: TGTGCCAGCAGTTACCGTCACGGGGAAAAACTGTTTTTT
v_gene: TRBV2; abundance: NA; j_gene: TRBJ2-1; d_gene: NA; CDR3aa: CGQSSYNEQFF; CDR3nt: TGTGGACAGAGCTCCTACAATGAGCAGTTCTTC
v_gene: TRBV19; abundance: NA; j_gene: TRBJ1-5; d_gene: NA; CDR3aa: CASSFDPDLAAQHF; CDR3nt: TGTGCCAGTAGTTTTGACCCCGATCTCGCGGCCCAGCATTTT
v_gene: TRBV19; abundance: NA; j_gene: TRBJ2-3; d_gene: TRBD2; CDR3aa: CASRPKGGGAVDTQYF; CDR3nt: TGTGCCAGCCGACCTAAGGGCGGGGGGGCGGTAGATACGCAGTATTTT
v_gene: TRBV2; abundance: NA; j_gene: TRBJ2-7; d_gene: NA; CDR3aa: CASRRYLEQYF; CDR3nt: TGTGCCAGCAGGAGATACCTCGAGCAGTACTTC
v_gene: TRBV7-2; abundance: NA; j_gene: TRBJ1-4; d_gene: TRBD1; CDR3aa: CASSSGDRAYEKLFF; CDR3nt: TGTGCCAGCAGCTCCGGGGACAGGGCCTATGAAAAACTGTTTTTT
v_gene: TRBV5-1; abundance: NA; j_gene: TRBJ1-2; d_gene: TRBD1; CDR3aa: CASSDTGGADYGYTF; CDR3nt: TGCGCCAGCAGCGACACAGGGGGCGCCGACTATGGCTACACCTTC
v_gene: TRBV2; abundance: once; j_gene: TRBJ1-2; d_gene: NA; CDR3aa: CASKIQIANSLEGYTF; CDR3nt: TGTGCCAGCAAAATCCAAATCGCAAACAGCCTTGAGGGCTACACCTTC
v_gene: TRBV3-1/TRBV3-2; abundance: NA; j_gene: TRBJ1-2; d_gene: NA; CDR3aa: CASNPRDTGYGYTF; CDR3nt: TGTGCCAGCAACCCTAGGGACACCGGATACGGCTACACCTTC
v_gene: TRBV11-1; abundance: NA; j_gene: TRBJ2-7; d_gene: NA; CDR3aa: CASSLEAGSYEQYF; CDR3nt: TGTGCCAGCAGCTTAGAGGCAGGGTCCTACGAGCAGTACTTC
v_gene: TRBV19; abundance: NA; j_gene: TRBJ1-2; d_gene: NA; CDR3aa: CASKKGANYGYTF; CDR3nt: TGTGCCAGTAAAAAGGGAGCTAACTATGGCTACACCTTC
v_gene: TRBV29-1; abundance: NA; j_gene: TRBJ2-5; d_gene: TRBD1; CDR3aa: CWVGGQGGGETQYF; CDR3nt: TGCTGGGTTGGGGGACAGGGTGGGGGCGAGACCCAGTACTTC
v_gene: TRBV19; abundance: NA; j_gene: TRBJ2-2; d_gene: TRBD1; CDR3aa: CARGQNTTGELFF; CDR3nt: TGTGCCAGGGGACAGAACACTACCGGGGAGCTGTTTTTT
v_gene: TRBV2; abundance: NA; j_gene: TRBJ2-2; d_gene: TRBD1; CDR3aa: CASSEWDRGVTGELFF; CDR3nt: TGTGCCAGCAGTGAATGGGACAGGGGTGTTACCGGGGAGCTGTTTTTT
v_gene: TRBV18; abundance: NA; j_gene: TRBJ2-1; d_gene: NA; CDR3aa: CASSPGQLIYNEQFF; CDR3nt: TGTGCCAGCTCGCCAGGACAGTTGATCTACAATGAGCAGTTCTTC
v_gene: TRBV19; abundance: NA; j_gene: TRBJ1-3; d_gene: TRBD1; CDR3aa: CASSTTGDSGNTIYF; CDR3nt: TGTGCCAGTAGTACAACAGGGGACTCTGGAAACACCATATATTTT
v_gene: TRBV6-6; abundance: NA; j_gene: TRBJ2-7; d_gene: NA; CDR3aa: CASSYSAGDYEQYF; CDR3nt: TGTGCCAGCAGTTACTCCGCAGGTGACTACGAGCAGTACTTC
v_gene: TRBV6-5; abundance: NA; j_gene: TRBJ2-3; d_gene: NA; CDR3aa: CASRIQGSDTQYF; CDR3nt: TGTGCCAGCAGGATACAGGGTTCAGATACGCAGTATTTT